This entry lists 20 T cell receptor beta chains sequenced from one sample in a study of spatial heterogeneity in lung cancer. TCRdb called the 5' RACE reads again in MiXCR, with one record for every CDR3 protein. Of roughly 10,000 distinct CDR3 sequences in the sample, roughly 5% were seen once. Time point in this sample: sample taken at primary tumor resection. Whole RNA obtained from tumor, nontumor lung or frozen PBMC underwent sequencing without sorting. Source: PBMCs, taken at surgery. All receptors derive from a male donor with early-stage non-small cell lung cancer.

The genes are TRBV20-1 and TRBJ2-7, with 11 bases lining up with TRBD2. Trimming took 6 bases from V and 3 from J; bases not matched to a gene: 4. CDR1 is DFQATT, CDR2 SNEGSKA, per germline (reference sequence). This CDR3 region has 13 residues. CDR3 sequence: CSAQLAGGYEQYF. CDR3 in DNA: TGCAGTGCGCAGCTAGCGGGAGGCTACGAGCAGTACTTC.

In its sample, this clonotype was seen many times. V usage is TRBV28 and J usage is TRBJ2-6; D perhaps matches TRBD1 (5 bases). The germline V and J ends were trimmed by 6 bases and 0 bases, with 9 bases remaining between them. The germline CDR1 and CDR2 sequences are MDHEN and SYDVKM. The CDR3 contains 15 residues. CDR3 protein: CASSPDSSGANVLTF. DNA of the CDR3: TGTGCCAGCAGCCCCGACAGCTCTGGGGCCAACGTCCTGACTTTC.

This chain links TRBV7-9 with TRBJ2-1; 10 bases align to TRBD2. The V segment lost 5 bases and the J segment 6 bases; nucleotides outside the gene matches: 10. The CDR3 loop spans 16 amino acids. Germline V gene lookup returns CDR1 SEHNR and CDR2 FQNEAQ (reference sequence). CDR3 sequence reads: CASSPREREGRNEQFF. The DNA of the CDR3 is TGTGCCAGCAGCCCGCGTGAGCGGGAGGGCCGCAATGAGCAGTTCTTC.

A few counts support this clonotype. The chain has TRBV2 and TRBJ1-3; D is unresolved. The germline CDR1 and CDR2 sequences are SNHLY and FYNNEI. Trimming cost V 7 bases and J 4 bases, with 8 bases left between them. The CDR3 loop spans 12 amino acids. The CDR3 loop is CASTDQGNTIYF. Written as DNA, the CDR3 is TGTGCCAGCACAGACCAAGGAAACACCATATATTTT.

This clonotype has at least ten counts. The rearrangement uses TRBV5-6 and TRBJ2-7; tentative D call: TRBD2 (6 bases). V shed 4 bases and J shed 4 bases, with 9 bases lying between them. The CDR3 consists of 12 residues. CDR1 is SGHDT and CDR2 is YYEEEE in the germline V gene. CDR3 sequence: CASSTGVYEQYF. For the CDR3, the DNA is TGTGCCAGCAGCACGGGGGTATACGAGCAGTACTTC.

This clonotype showed up many times. This chain links TRBV20-1 with TRBJ2-3, with D unclear. V lost 6 bases and J lost 2, with 6 bases in between. Germline CDR1 reads DFQATT; CDR2 reads SNEGSKA (reference sequence). The CDR3 is made up of 11 amino acids. The CDR3, as DNA: TGCAGTGCGCAAGACACAGATACGCAGTATTTT. This encodes CSAQDTDTQYF.

The DNA for the CDR3 is TGTGCCATCAGTGAGGCGGGGGGTAGCGGGCTCTACAATGAGCAGTTCTTC. Residues: CAISEAGGSGLYNEQFF. The chain links TRBV10-3 to TRBJ2-1; the match to TRBD2 covers 8 bases. The CDR3 totals 17 residues. CDR1 and CDR2 (germline): ENHRY, SYGVKD. J was trimmed by 3 bases and V by 2 bases; bases with no gene match: 9.

At least ten counts were recorded for this clonotype. The rearrangement links TRBV20-1 to TRBJ2-7; D not certain. The CDR3 is made up of 13 amino acids. Deletions cut 1 base from V and 0 bases from J, with 7 bases between. Germline-derived CDR1 and CDR2 are DFQATT and SNEGSKA (reference sequence). In DNA, the CDR3 is TGCAGTGCTAGAGTTTTAACCTCCTACGAGCAGTACTTC. It translates to CSARVLTSYEQYF.

This clonotype was seen ten or more times. V usage is TRBV5-1 and J usage is TRBJ2-5, with D perhaps matching TRBD1 (5 bases). The CDR3 consists of 14 residues. Between the trimmed V and J ends, which lost 1 base and 2 bases, there was a span of 9 bases. Per the germline V gene, CDR1 is SGHRS and CDR2 is YFSETQ. CDR3 sequence reads: CASSLNRQQETQYF. Here the CDR3 DNA reads TGCGCCAGCAGCTTGAACCGACAGCAAGAGACCCAGTACTTC.

This clonotype was recorded many times. The rearrangement links TRBV28 to TRBJ2-7, with a weak D call TRBD2 (5 bases). V shed 8 bases and J shed 1 base, with 12 bases lying between them. This CDR3 region has 13 residues. Germline values: CDR1 MDHEN, CDR2 SYDVKM. The CDR3 loop reads CASATGVSYEQYF. CDR3 bases: TGTGCCAGCGCTACCGGGGTTTCCTACGAGCAGTACTTC.

This clonotype was seen repeatedly, ten times or more. This chain uses TRBV10-1 with TRBJ2-3; TRBD1 matches 9 bases. From germline, CDR1 is WNHNN and CDR2 SYGVQD (reference sequence). Germline trimming cut 6 bases from V and 4 bases from J; bases unmatched to any gene: 8. The CDR3 covers 15 residues. CDR3 sequence (DNA): TGCGCCAGCAGCCCACCCGGGACAGGGCCAGATACGCAGTATTTT. Its translation is CASSPPGTGPDTQYF.

V usage is TRBV29-1 and J usage is TRBJ1-1; maybe TRBD1 (6 bases). V was clipped by 5 bases and J by 1 base, with 8 bases between them. In germline, CDR1 is SQVTM, CDR2 ANQGSEA. The CDR3 is made up of 12 amino acids. CDR3 amino acids: CSVQGSNTEAFF. Here the CDR3 DNA reads TGCAGCGTTCAGGGGTCGAACACTGAAGCTTTCTTT.

This clonotype was seen ten or more times. This sequence joins TRBV29-1 and TRBJ2-5, with unresolved D. The CDR3 is 13 amino acids. Germline loops: CDR1 SQVTM, CDR2 ANQGSEA. Between the trimmed V and J ends, which lost 0 bases and 11 bases, there was a span of 16 bases. CDR3 DNA sequence: TGCAGCGTTGAAGATTCGTCGTCCCGCCGACAGTACTTC. Translating gives CSVEDSSSRRQYF.

This clonotype was seen ten or more times. The V call is TRBV3-1, the J call TRBJ1-1; D is unresolved. The germline gives CDR1 LGHDT, CDR2 YNNKEL (reference sequence). The CDR3 has 13 residues. The ends were cut back, 0 bases at V and 1 base at J, with 3 bases in the middle. The CDR3 loop is CASSQEGNTEAFF. The CDR3, as DNA: TGTGCCAGCAGCCAAGAGGGGAACACTGAAGCTTTCTTT.

At least ten counts were recorded for this clonotype. This chain links TRBV6-1 with TRBJ2-3, with 9 bases matching TRBD2. The CDR3 runs to 16 residues. CDR1 MNHNS and CDR2 SASEGT come from the germline V gene. V lost 4 bases, J lost 0 bases, and 5 bases stayed unmatched. The CDR3: CASSVIAGESTDTQYF. Here the CDR3 DNA reads TGTGCCAGCAGTGTAATAGCGGGAGAAAGCACAGATACGCAGTATTTT.

This clonotype was recorded many times. V and J are TRBV11-2 and TRBJ2-5, with D perhaps being TRBD1 or TRBD2 (5 bases each). V was shortened by 5 bases and J by 4 bases, with 14 bases between the two germline ends. Germline V lookup: CDR1 SGHAT, CDR2 FQNNGV. This CDR3 is built from 14 residues. The CDR3 bases are TGTGCCAGCAGCATCCAACGGGACCGAGAGACCCAGTACTTC. Its protein is CASSIQRDRETQYF.

This clonotype was seen repeatedly, ten times or more. This chain joins TRBV7-2 and TRBJ2-6, with 8 bases lining up with TRBD2. CDR3 length equals 17 residues. V lost 3 bases to trimming and J lost 1 base; unmatched junction nucleotides: 5. Per the germline V gene, CDR1 is SGHTA and CDR2 is FQGNSA. CDR3 DNA sequence: TGTGCCAGCAGCTTGAGCGGGAGTAATTCTGGGGCCAACGTCCTGACTTTC. This encodes CASSLSGSNSGANVLTF.

This clonotype was counted at least ten times. This chain uses TRBV29-1 with TRBJ1-2; the D is unclear. Deletions cut 6 bases from V and 4 bases from J, with 18 bases between. The germline V gene has CDR1 SQVTM and CDR2 ANQGSEA. The CDR3 is 14 amino acids. CDR3 DNA: TGCAGCGTGTACATACCCGGGATACTCTATGGCTACACCTTC. Translated: CSVYIPGILYGYTF.

This clonotype was counted only a few times. The chain employs TRBV28 and TRBJ2-3, with D perhaps TRBD2 (7 bases). This CDR3 region has 13 residues. Germline V lookup: CDR1 MDHEN, CDR2 SYDVKM. Trimming pared 8 bases from V and 8 bases from J, leaving 17 bases between. CDR3 region: CASAKGGRVTQYF. The CDR3 nucleotides are TGTGCCAGCGCAAAAGGGGGGAGGGTTACGCAGTATTTT.

This clonotype rates as medium-sized. The chain joins TRBV29-1 to TRBJ1-2; D may be TRBD1 (5 bases). V lost 7 bases and J 11 bases, leaving 17 bases between the germline ends. This CDR3 region has 11 residues. Germline loops: CDR1 SQVTM, CDR2 ANQGSEA. The CDR3 coding sequence is TGCAGCGGACACCGGGACTCGGTTTACACCTTC. It codes for CSGHRDSVYTF.